Listed below are T cell receptor beta chains from one sample, sequenced in a study of blood T cell repertoires in COVID-19. Sequenced by immunoSEQ multiplex PCR; TCRdb stores in-frame clones only, minus some. Of 300,000 to 350,000 clones listed, around 87% were seen once; the top ten hold roughly 6%. The specimen sequenced was peripheral blood. All receptors derive from a woman in her fifties or sixties with COVID-19, enrolled during active disease. Both conserved end residues are part of each CDR3. The order of the fields is CDR3 DNA, CDR3 protein, V gene, clone size, J gene, D gene, CDR3 length. The D gene is left open where the match is weak. Clone size is shown for a subset of rows, as once, few, many or a class of expanded clone.

CDR3 DNA: TGTGCCAGCAGCCCCGGGGACAGGCAGACCCAGTACTTC
CDR3 protein: CASSPGDRQTQYF
V gene: TRBV7-9
clone size: .
J gene: TRBJ2-5
D gene: TRBD1
CDR3 length: 13

CDR3 DNA: TGTGCCAGCAGCTTATGGACAGGGCGGACCAAGGCCTACAATGAGCAGTTCTTC
CDR3 protein: CASSLWTGRTKAYNEQFF
V gene: TRBV11-2
clone size: .
J gene: TRBJ2-1
D gene: TRBD1
CDR3 length: 18

CDR3 DNA: TGTGCCAGCAGTAACAGGGGGCGCAACACCGGGGAGCTGTTTTTT
CDR3 protein: CASSNRGRNTGELFF
V gene: TRBV2
clone size: .
J gene: TRBJ2-2
D gene: TRBD1
CDR3 length: 15

CDR3 DNA: TGTGCCAGCAGCCCTTGGGGAGGTGACAGGGAGTACTTC
CDR3 protein: CASSPWGGDREYF
V gene: TRBV7-2
clone size: .
J gene: TRBJ2-7
D gene: .
CDR3 length: 13

CDR3 DNA: TGTGCCTGGGCCATCGGACAGACTTTTTTCGACGAGCAGTACTTC
CDR3 protein: CAWAIGQTFFDEQYF
V gene: TRBV30
clone size: once
J gene: TRBJ2-7
D gene: .
CDR3 length: 15

CDR3 DNA: TGTGCCAGTAGTATAGATCCTGCAGGACTTCAAGAGACCCAGTACTTC
CDR3 protein: CASSIDPAGLQETQYF
V gene: TRBV19
clone size: .
J gene: TRBJ2-5
D gene: .
CDR3 length: 16

CDR3 DNA: TGTGCCTGGAGTAGAGAGTTGAACACTGAAGCTTTCTTT
CDR3 protein: CAWSRELNTEAFF
V gene: TRBV30
clone size: .
J gene: TRBJ1-1
D gene: .
CDR3 length: 13

CDR3 DNA: TGCGCCAGCAGCCAAGATCTCCCGGGAGTAGTCGCCGGGGAGCTGTTTTTT
CDR3 protein: CASSQDLPGVVAGELFF
V gene: TRBV4-3
clone size: few
J gene: TRBJ2-2
D gene: .
CDR3 length: 17

CDR3 DNA: TGTGCCTGGAGTGTACGTCGGACTAGCGGGGGGACACCTCACAATGAGCAGTTCTTC
CDR3 protein: CAWSVRRTSGGTPHNEQFF
V gene: TRBV30
clone size: .
J gene: TRBJ2-1
D gene: TRBD2
CDR3 length: 19

CDR3 DNA: TGCGCCAGCAGCTTGGTGGCTAGCGGAAGGTATGAGCAGTTCTTC
CDR3 protein: CASSLVASGRYEQFF
V gene: TRBV5-1
clone size: .
J gene: TRBJ2-1
D gene: TRBD2
CDR3 length: 15

CDR3 DNA: TGTGCCAGCAGCTTGGGTACTAGCGGGAGGGGTAGTACAGATACGCAGTATTTT
CDR3 protein: CASSLGTSGRGSTDTQYF
V gene: TRBV7-2
clone size: .
J gene: TRBJ2-3
D gene: TRBD2
CDR3 length: 18

CDR3 DNA: TGCGCCAGCAGCCTTGAATCCAGGGGAGGGCCCACAGATACGCAGTATTTT
CDR3 protein: CASSLESRGGPTDTQYF
V gene: TRBV4-1
clone size: .
J gene: TRBJ2-3
D gene: .
CDR3 length: 17

CDR3 DNA: TGTGCCAGTAGTTATGGAGCCATTTACGAGCAGTACTTC
CDR3 protein: CASSYGAIYEQYF
V gene: TRBV19
clone size: .
J gene: TRBJ2-7
D gene: .
CDR3 length: 13